Given below is one T cell receptor beta chain in context. The antigen remains undetermined. Trimming left V 0 bases short and J 4 bases short, with 11 bases between. The CDR3 covers 14 residues. Germline CDR1 SGDLS, CDR2 YYNGEE. The data were taken from a study of graft-versus-host responses after intestinal transplantation. Study at large: Recipients got multivisceral, liver-intestinal, or isolated intestinal transplants. Anti-thymocyte globulin induction, then tacrolimus and steroids for about three years, went to all recipients.

Measured with immunoSEQ multiplex PCR; TCRdb has only the in-frame clones, and not every one. The sample holds roughly 130,000 clones, about nine tenths seen once. The J gene is TRBJ2-7, the V gene TRBV9; D is possibly TRBD2 (5 bases). This TCR was recovered from a human donor who received an intestinal transplant. The sample in question was unstimulated CD4+ T cells sorted from spleen or lymph node cells, obtained before intestinal transplant. The CDR3 DNA is TGTGCCAGCAGCGTAGAGTACGGAGGATACGAGCAGTACTTC. It specifies CASSVEYGGYEQYF.